The clone carrying this T cell receptor (beta chain) came up many times. Clones were sequenced by immunoSEQ multiplex PCR, and TCRdb holds only the in-frame ones, with some missing. This table holds fewer than 200,000 clones, around four fifths found once. V lost 0 bases, J lost 7 bases, and 6 bases stayed unmatched. This CDR3 is built from 15 residues. Germline CDR1 is LGHDT and CDR2 is YNNKEL (reference sequence). This sample stems from a study of blood T cell repertoires in COVID-19. The wider study: The analysed material was cDNA or gDNA that came from T cells, B-cell-depleted T cells, or PBMCs.

The sequence derives from a woman aged 45-65 years in a cohort exposed to, infected with or recovered from COVID-19 (not recorded which). Sequenced material: PBMCs or T cells enriched from blood (not recorded which). This chain connects TRBV3-1 (or the pseudogene TRBV3-2) to TRBJ1-2; 9 nucleotides align to TRBD1. CDR3: CASSQDIETGGGYTF. CDR3 coding DNA: TGTGCCAGCAGCCAAGATATCGAGACAGGGGGTGGCTACACCTTC.